This TCR beta chain was sequenced for a study of Ad26.COV2.S vaccination and SARS-CoV-2 variants. The data were produced by immunoSEQ multiplex PCR, yet TCRdb's version contains in-frame clones alone and is incomplete. The sample has about 390,000 clones; roughly nine tenths are singletons. The CDR3 runs to 14 residues. With 4 bases removed from V and 4 bases from J, the gap between germline ends came to 13 bases. Per germline, CDR1 LNHDA and CDR2 SQIVND (reference sequence). Stated treatment: around 19 received Ad26.COV2.S at low or high dose, single or two shots; roughly five received placebo; per-sample allocation not given. Samples came from day 63 after the first vaccine or placebo injection.

This chain connects TRBV19 to TRBJ1-2; a possible D gene is TRBD1 (6 bases). This sequence originates from a person aged 18-65 years who received the Ad26.COV2.S COVID-19 vaccine or a placebo. The sample was peripheral blood, taken in a trial of Ad26.COV2.S vaccine versus placebo. The CDR3 DNA is TGTGCCAGTAGTAAGGGGGGGCCCGTCTATGGCTACACCTTC. Protein sequence: CASSKGGPVYGYTF. Combining the CDR3 with reference TRBV19 and TRBJ1-2 gives the whole variable domain DGGITQSPKYLFRKEGQNVTLSCEQNLNHDAMYWYRQDPGQGLRLIYYSQIVNDFQKGDIAEGYSVSREKKESFPLTVTSAQKNPTAFYLCASSKGGPVYGYTFGSGTRLTVV.